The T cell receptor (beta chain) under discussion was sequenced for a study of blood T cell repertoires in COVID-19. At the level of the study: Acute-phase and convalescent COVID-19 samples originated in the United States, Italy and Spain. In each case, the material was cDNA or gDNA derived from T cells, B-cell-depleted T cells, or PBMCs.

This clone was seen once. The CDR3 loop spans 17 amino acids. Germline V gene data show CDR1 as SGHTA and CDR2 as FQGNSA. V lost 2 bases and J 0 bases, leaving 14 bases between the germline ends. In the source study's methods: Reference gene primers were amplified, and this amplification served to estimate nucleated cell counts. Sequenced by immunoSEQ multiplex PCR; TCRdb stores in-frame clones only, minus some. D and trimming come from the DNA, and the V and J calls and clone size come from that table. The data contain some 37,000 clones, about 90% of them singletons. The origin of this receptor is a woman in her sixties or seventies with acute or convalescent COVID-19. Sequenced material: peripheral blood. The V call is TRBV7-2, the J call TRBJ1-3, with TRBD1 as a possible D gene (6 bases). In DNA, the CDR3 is TGTGCCAGCAGCTTAACAGGGCGAGTCCTCTCTGGAAACACCATATATTTT. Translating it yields CASSLTGRVLSGNTIYF.